This TCR beta chain was identified in a study of blood T cell repertoires in COVID-19. Study summary: Donors in the United States, Italy and Spain gave samples during acute or convalescent COVID-19. T cells, B-cell-depleted T cells, or PBMCs provided the cDNA or gDNA that served as material.

Original processing methods: Estimates of nucleated cell counts were drawn from the amplification of reference gene primers. Profiled with immunoSEQ multiplex PCR; TCRdb holds only in-frame clones, not every one. V and J calls and clone size are as listed in that table; D and trimming were resolved from the DNA. There are approximately 94,000 clones in the sample; more than 70% occur only once, and roughly 13% lies in the top ten. The source is a human donor in a cohort sampled during active COVID-19. The sequencing input was peripheral blood.

The CDR3 region is CAWKREGYNGELFF. As DNA, the CDR3 is TGTGCCTGGAAGCGGGAGGGTTATAACGGGGAGCTGTTTTTT. The chain employs TRBV30 and TRBJ2-2; TRBD2 matches at 10 bases. CDR1 is GTSNPN and CDR2 is SVGIG in the germline V gene (reference sequence). J gave up 7 bases and V 4 bases, and 6 bases lay outside the gene matches. The CDR3 totals 14 residues.